The TCR beta chain described here comes from a study of vaccination and CD4 T cells after COVID-19. Study details: Every culture used as a control got a CEFX pool, an HIV-1 Nef pool, or no peptide.

The junction had 9 bases not matched to a gene; V was cut back by 6 bases and J by 7 bases. The CDR3 spans 14 residues. Germline assignment: CDR1 SNHLY and CDR2 FYNNEI. Study results and caveats: Data came from relatively few convalescent patients and lacked early post-infection timepoints. Within the convalescent patients, spike mono-reactivity was found in 304 of 307 vaccine-specific clones. In median terms, SARS-CoV-2-reactive clonotypes went from about 20 to 38, a nonsignificant rise.

Treatment in this sample: roughly 10-day PBMC culture with coronavirus spike peptide pools or control peptides (ViraFEST assay). Points on this clonotype: Antigen: not known.

Cultured CD4+ T cell DNA underwent sequencing with the Oncomine TCR Beta short-read assay. TCRdb passed the PCR reads through MiXCR, listing each CDR3 protein once. The sample contains some 10,000 distinct CDR3 sequences, 55% to 60% of which appear only once. V and J are TRBV2 and TRBJ1-5; the match to TRBD1 covers 7 bases. Sequences were obtained from CD4+ T cells from blood, cultured in vitro. This TCR was recovered from a human donor who had recovered from COVID-19. CDR3 nucleotides: TGTGCCAGCAGAAGACAGGGATATGGGCAGCCCCAGCATTTT. Translated, it gives CASRRQGYGQPQHF.